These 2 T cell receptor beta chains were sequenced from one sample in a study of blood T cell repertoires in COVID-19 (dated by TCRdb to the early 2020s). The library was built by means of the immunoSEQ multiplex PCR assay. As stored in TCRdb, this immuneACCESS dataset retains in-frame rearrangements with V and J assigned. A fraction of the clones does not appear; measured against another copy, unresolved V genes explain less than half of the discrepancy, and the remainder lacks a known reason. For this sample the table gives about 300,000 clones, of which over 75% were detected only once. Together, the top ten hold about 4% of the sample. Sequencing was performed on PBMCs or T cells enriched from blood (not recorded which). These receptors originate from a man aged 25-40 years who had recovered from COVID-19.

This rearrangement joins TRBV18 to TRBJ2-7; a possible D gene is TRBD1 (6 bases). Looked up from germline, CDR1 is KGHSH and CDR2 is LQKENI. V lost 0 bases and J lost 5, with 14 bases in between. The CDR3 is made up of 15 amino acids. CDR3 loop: CASSPPESGADEQYF. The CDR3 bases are TGTGCCAGCTCACCACCGGAGTCAGGGGCCGACGAGCAGTACTTC.

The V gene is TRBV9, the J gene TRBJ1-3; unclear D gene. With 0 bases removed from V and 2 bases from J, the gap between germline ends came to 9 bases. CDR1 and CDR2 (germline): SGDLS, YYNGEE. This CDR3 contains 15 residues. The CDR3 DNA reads TGTGCCAGCAGCGTAGACCCAGGTACTGGAAACACCATATATTTT. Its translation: CASSVDPGTGNTIYF.